Shown below are 32 T cell receptor beta chains from a single sample sequenced in a study of T cell changes during pregnancy in multiple sclerosis. Clones were read by immunoSEQ multiplex PCR, and TCRdb kept only the in-frame ones, dropping some. Seen here are under 25,000 clones, 80% to 90% observed once, and the top ten hold 8%. Sample: CD8+ T cells from peripheral blood mononuclear cells, taken in the first trimester of pregnancy. Receptor source: a female donor in good health, enrolled as a control in a pregnancy study.

The V call is TRBV28, the J call TRBJ1-2; D is uncertain. Germline values: CDR1 MDHEN, CDR2 SYDVKM. CDR3 length: 11 amino acids. V was trimmed by 3 bases and J by 5 bases, leaving 4 bases between them. CDR3 sequence: CASSFGYGYTF. The DNA of the CDR3 is TGTGCCAGCAGTTTCGGTTATGGCTACACCTTC.

The rearrangement links TRBV27 to TRBJ1-6; D call uncertain. Between the trimmed V and J ends, which lost 5 bases and 2 bases, there was a span of 10 bases. The CDR3 spans 15 residues. Per the germline V gene, CDR1 is MNHEY and CDR2 is SMNVEV (reference sequence). CDR3 DNA: TGTGCCAGCAGTATCGAACTGACCTATAATTCACCCCTCCACTTT. Its protein is CASSIELTYNSPLHF.

The V call is TRBV4-2, the J call TRBJ2-6, with a weak D call TRBD2 (6 bases). CDR1 is LGHNA and CDR2 is YNFKEQ in the germline V gene. CDR3 length: 18 amino acids. Trimming took off 4 bases at V and 4 bases at J, with 20 bases between the two ends. DNA of the CDR3: TGTGCCAGCAGCCTGGCCGGGACTTCAACCGGGGGGGCCAACGTCCTGACTTTC. Its protein is CASSLAGTSTGGANVLTF.

Sample share makes this clone medium-sized. The chain uses TRBV4-3 and TRBJ1-1; 8 positions agree with TRBD1. V lost 2 bases and J lost 4; bases outside the gene matches: 6. The CDR3 is 15 residues long. Germline CDR1 is LGHNA and CDR2 is YSLEER. DNA of the CDR3: TGCGCCAGCAGCCAACAGACAGGGGCCGGCACTGAAGCTTTCTTT. Residues: CASSQQTGAGTEAFF.

The chain carries TRBV7-6 and TRBJ1-6; no definite D call. The CDR3 is made up of 15 amino acids. Germline lookup yields CDR1 SGHVS and CDR2 FNYEAQ. The ends were cut back, 0 bases at V and 4 bases at J, with 7 bases in the middle. CDR3 nucleotide sequence: TGTGCCAGCAGCTTAGCCGCAGATTATAATTCACCCCTCCACTTT. Residues: CASSLAADYNSPLHF.

Only one count was recorded for this clone. This chain joins TRBV28 and TRBJ2-1; 7 nucleotides match TRBD1. This CDR3 comprises 14 residues. Losses at the gene ends were 8 bases for V and 5 bases for J; bases not matched to a gene: 9. The V gene's germline CDR1 is MDHEN and CDR2 SYDVKM. The CDR3 here is CASGRQGSNNEQFF. The DNA of the CDR3 is TGTGCCAGCGGACGACAGGGTAGCAACAATGAGCAGTTCTTC.

V usage is TRBV4-1 and J usage is TRBJ2-1; 13 positions match TRBD2. The CDR3 covers 17 residues. The J segment lost 12 bases and the V segment lost 4 bases, leaving 15 bases of the junction unmatched. Germline CDR1 reads MGHRA; CDR2 reads YSYEKL. The CDR3 DNA follows: TGCGCCAGCAGCCTCAGACTAGCGGGGGGCTTTACAATGAGGCAGTTCTTC. This translates into CASSLRLAGGFTMRQFF.

This chain connects TRBV7-9 to TRBJ2-3, with 7 bases aligning to TRBD2. V lost 6 bases and J lost 3; bases outside the gene matches: 12. Germline assignment: CDR1 SEHNR and CDR2 FQNEAQ (reference sequence). This CDR3 region has 16 residues. In DNA form, the CDR3 reads TGTGCCAGCAGGGCAACCCTTCAGCGGGAAACAGATACGCAGTATTTT. It codes for CASRATLQRETDTQYF.

The chain uses TRBV29-1 and TRBJ2-7; possibly TRBD2 for D (6 bases). In germline, CDR1 is SQVTM, CDR2 ANQGSEA. The CDR3 consists of 14 residues. V was cut by 4 bases and J by 1 base, with 14 bases left in between. In nucleotides, the CDR3 is TGCAGCGTTGGCCCCGCGGGGTATTCCTACGAGCAGTACTTC. Protein: CSVGPAGYSYEQYF.

This chain connects TRBV4-3 to TRBJ2-5; the D gene is possibly TRBD2 (5 bases). This CDR3 is built from 14 residues. Germline values: CDR1 LGHNA, CDR2 YSLEER. Between the trimmed V and J ends, which lost 1 base and 5 bases, there was a span of 11 bases. The CDR3 spells CASSQGTSDETQYF. DNA for the CDR3: TGCGCCAGCAGCCAAGGGACTTCGGACGAGACCCAGTACTTC.

The CDR3 region is CASSWTQFDGYTF. For the CDR3, the DNA is TGTGCCAGCAGTTGGACACAGTTTGATGGCTACACCTTC. This sequence joins TRBV27 and TRBJ1-2; D is possibly TRBD1 (5 bases). Germline-derived CDR1 and CDR2 are MNHEY and SMNVEV (reference sequence). Trimming stripped 4 bases from V and 6 bases from J, with 12 bases between. This CDR3 has 13 residues.

The rearrangement uses TRBV27 and TRBJ1-2; 8 positions agree with TRBD1. CDR1 is MNHEY, CDR2 SMNVEV, per germline (reference sequence). CDR3 size: 14 residues. The trim removed 2 bases at V and 8 bases at J, leaving 7 bases unmatched. The CDR3 region has the DNA TGTGCCAGCAGTTTAGGACAGGGCGCGATGGGCTACACCTTC. The encoded protein is CASSLGQGAMGYTF.

V gene TRBV7-9 combines with J gene TRBJ2-5, with 9 bases that match TRBD2. The CDR3 sequence is 16 residues long. Germline-derived CDR1 and CDR2 are SEHNR and FQNEAQ (reference sequence). The ends lost 5 bases at V and 5 bases at J; junction bases unmatched: 12. CDR3 residues: CASSPQRAGGQETQYF. The DNA of the CDR3 is TGTGCCAGCAGCCCCCAACGTGCGGGGGGGCAGGAGACCCAGTACTTC.

For the CDR3, the DNA is TGCGCCAGCAGCCATGCTCCTCTAGGGGCTGGGTACTACGAGCAGTACTTC. It specifies CASSHAPLGAGYYEQYF. V gene TRBV4-3 combines with J gene TRBJ2-7; the D gene is possibly TRBD1 (5 bases). Looked up from germline, CDR1 is LGHNA and CDR2 is YSLEER. V was cut by 3 bases and J by 3 bases, with 21 bases left in between. This CDR3 spans 17 amino acids.

This clone has only a few counts. V is TRBV2 and J is TRBJ1-6; 8 nucleotides align to TRBD1. This CDR3 has 13 amino acids. The V gene's germline CDR1 is SNHLY and CDR2 FYNNEI. Unmatched junction bases numbered 9, after V lost 11 bases and J lost 9 bases. The CDR3 DNA is TGTGCCCTCTCGGAGGACAGGGCTTCACCCCTCCACTTT. This sequence encodes CALSEDRASPLHF.

V usage is TRBV7-8 and J usage is TRBJ1-2; the D gene is possibly TRBD1 (5 bases). Per the germline V gene, CDR1 is SGHVS and CDR2 is FQNEAQ. The CDR3 length is 14 residues. Trimming shortened V by 1 base and J by 4 bases, and 10 bases separated the two germline ends. The DNA of the CDR3 is TGTGCCAGCAGCTTAGGAACAGGCCCCTATGGCTACACCTTC. Translation gives CASSLGTGPYGYTF.

The chain has TRBV25-1 and TRBJ1-2; TRBD1 agrees at 7 bases. In germline, CDR1 is MGHDK, CDR2 SYGVNS. CDR3 length: 15 residues. The V gene end was trimmed by 2 bases and the J gene end by 8 bases; junction bases not matched to a gene: 11. CDR3 nucleotides: TGTGCCAGCAGTGAAGTTTTTCTTACAGGGGAAGGCTACACCTTC. This gives the protein CASSEVFLTGEGYTF.

The chain is built from TRBV5-1 and TRBJ2-7; 7 nucleotides match TRBD2. From germline, CDR1 is SGHRS and CDR2 YFSETQ. The CDR3 spans 14 residues. J was trimmed by 4 bases and V by 4 bases; bases with no gene match: 8. CDR3 bases: TGCGCCAGCAGCCTGGTGGGGGAGGGGTACGAGCAGTACTTC. This translates into CASSLVGEGYEQYF. The variable domain in full, completed from reference TRBV5-1 and TRBJ2-7, reads KAGVTQTPRYLIKTRGQQVTLSCSPISGHRSVSWYQQTPGQGLQFLFEYFSETQRNKGNFPGRFSGRQFSNSRSEMNVSTLELGDSALYLCASSLVGEGYEQYFGPGTRLTVT.

The CDR3 protein is CASSLAAQGGETQYF. In DNA form, the CDR3 reads TGTGCCAGCAGCTTAGCAGCACAGGGTGGCGAGACCCAGTACTTC. The genes are TRBV7-9 and TRBJ2-5, with D possibly being TRBD1 (6 bases). The V gene lost 0 bases and the J gene lost 5 bases, with 13 bases spanning the gap. The length of the CDR3 is 15 residues. The V gene's germline CDR1 is SEHNR and CDR2 FQNEAQ (reference sequence).

The chain combines TRBV7-9 with TRBJ1-2, with 8 bases identical to TRBD1. Trimming at V came to 5 bases and at J to 4 bases, leaving 9 bases not matched to a gene. The length of the CDR3 is 15 residues. Germline CDR1 and CDR2: SEHNR and FQNEAQ (reference sequence). The CDR3 DNA reads as TGTGCCAGCAGCCACCTGGACAGGGTAGGCTATGGCTACACCTTC. Protein product: CASSHLDRVGYGYTF.

The J gene is TRBJ2-2, the V gene TRBV9, with a possible D match to TRBD2 (5 bases). CDR3 length: 15 amino acids. The germline V and J ends were trimmed by 2 bases and 4 bases, with 12 bases remaining between them. Germline V lookup: CDR1 SGDLS, CDR2 YYNGEE. The CDR3 is CASSVSGVGTGELFF. The CDR3 DNA sequence: TGTGCCAGCAGCGTGTCCGGGGTGGGCACCGGGGAGCTGTTTTTT. The entire variable domain, with the rest obtained from reference TRBV9 and TRBJ2-2, is as follows: DSGVTQTPKHLITATGQRVTLRCSPRSGDLSVYWYQQSLDQGLQFLIQYYNGEERAKGNILERFSAQQFPDLHSELNLSSLELGDSALYFCASSVSGVGTGELFFGEGSRLTVL.

This clone was observed a few times. The V and J genes are TRBV4-3 and TRBJ1-1, with a tentative D call TRBD1 (5 bases). V shed 0 bases and J shed 1 base, with 9 bases lying between them. This CDR3 is 15 amino acids long. In germline, CDR1 is LGHNA, CDR2 YSLEER. The chain's CDR3 is CASSQDLTGNTEAFF. In nucleotides, the CDR3 is TGCGCCAGCAGCCAAGACCTAACAGGGAACACTGAAGCTTTCTTT.

The CDR3: CASSVEGGTYNEQFF. The CDR3 nucleotides read TGTGCCAGCAGTGTTGAGGGGGGGACATACAATGAGCAGTTCTTC. The chain links TRBV6-4 to TRBJ2-1; tentative D call: TRBD2 (7 bases). This CDR3 is 15 amino acids long. Germline values: CDR1 MRHNA, CDR2 SNTAGT. V was pared by 4 bases and J by 4 bases, with 14 bases between.

This clone was seen once. V usage is TRBV9 and J usage is TRBJ2-3; possible D gene TRBD2, 7 bases. The CDR3 consists of 15 residues. V was clipped by 3 bases and J by 0 bases, with 11 bases between them. CDR1 and CDR2 (germline): SGDLS, YYNGEE. The CDR3 bases are TGTGCCAGCAGCGAAGGGGGGGCGAGCACAGATACGCAGTATTTT. It is translated as CASSEGGASTDTQYF.

This sequence joins TRBV27 and TRBJ1-4, with 11 nucleotides matching TRBD1. Germline V gene sequence: CDR1 MNHEY, CDR2 SMNVEV (reference sequence). The CDR3 covers 17 residues. Trimming took 3 bases from V and 3 from J; bases not matched to a gene: 6. The DNA for the CDR3 is TGTGCCAGCAGTTTTGAGGGACAGGGGGTATCTAATGAAAAACTGTTTTTT. Translating it yields CASSFEGQGVSNEKLFF.

This clone was observed a single time. V usage is TRBV13 and J usage is TRBJ2-5, with TRBD1 as a possible D gene (6 bases). With 2 bases removed from V and 5 bases from J, the gap between germline ends came to 15 bases. This CDR3 region has 15 residues. Germline loops: CDR1 PRHDT, CDR2 FYEKMQ (reference sequence). The CDR3 spells CASSLRGSRGETQYF. CDR3 sequence (DNA): TGTGCCAGCAGCTTAAGGGGGTCCAGGGGCGAGACCCAGTACTTC.

The chain recombines TRBV4-3 with TRBJ2-1, with TRBD1 matching over 10 bases. V shed 1 base, J shed 7 bases, and the junction held 1 base outside the gene matches. CDR1 LGHNA and CDR2 YSLEER come from the germline V gene. CDR3 length: 14 amino acids. CDR3 bases: TGCGCCAGCAGCCAAGGACAGGGGGCAAATGAGCAGTTCTTC. Protein sequence: CASSQGQGANEQFF.

This clone was counted between two and nine times. The chain uses TRBV18 and TRBJ2-3; 7 nucleotides align to TRBD2. The germline V gene has CDR1 KGHSH and CDR2 LQKENI. V lost 1 base to trimming and J lost 0 bases; unmatched junction nucleotides: 13. This CDR3 is 19 amino acids long. This CDR3 reads CASSPLEGMERGSTDTQYF. The DNA of the CDR3 is TGTGCCAGCTCACCACTAGAGGGGATGGAGCGGGGAAGCACAGATACGCAGTATTTT.

The J gene is TRBJ1-4, the V gene TRBV6-5; a weak D match, TRBD1 (6 bases). This CDR3 is built from 14 residues. The ends were cut back, 4 bases at V and 10 bases at J, with 16 bases in the middle. Germline CDR1 reads MNHEY; CDR2 reads SVGAGI. The CDR3: CASSFRTENLKLFF. CDR3 DNA sequence: TGTGCCAGCAGTTTCAGGACAGAGAACCTAAAACTGTTTTTT.

The genes are TRBV4-2 and TRBJ1-4; D not certain. Trimming shortened V by 0 bases and J by 8 bases, and 16 bases separated the two germline ends. The CDR3 has 16 residues. Germline-derived CDR1 and CDR2 are LGHNA and YNFKEQ. The CDR3, as DNA: TGTGCCAGCAGCCAAGATCGGGCGGGTGCCACGGAAAAACTGTTTTTT. Translated, it gives CASSQDRAGATEKLFF.

This clone appeared once. This chain uses TRBV12-5 with TRBJ2-5, with TRBD1 matching 12 bases. Germline V gene sequence: CDR1 LGHNT, CDR2 FRNRAP. The V and J ends lost 0 bases and 2 bases, in that order; junction bases with no gene match: 7. This CDR3 spans 18 amino acids. CDR3 amino acids: CASGLVQGTGGPQETQYF. CDR3 DNA: TGTGCTAGTGGTTTGGTACAGGGGACAGGGGGCCCTCAAGAGACCCAGTACTTC.

V usage is TRBV7-2 and J usage is TRBJ1-6; D is ambiguous. In germline, CDR1 is SGHTA, CDR2 FQGNSA. The CDR3 covers 17 residues. V lost 1 base and J lost 0, with 10 bases in between. The CDR3 loop is CASSLVDYSSYNSPLHF. The CDR3 region has the DNA TGTGCCAGCAGCTTAGTGGACTATAGCTCCTATAATTCACCCCTCCACTTT.